This T cell receptor beta chain came from a study of T cell clonotyping in hematopoietic cell transplantation. General study points: Few recipient clonotypes overlapped donors; over 97% were de novo at given depth.

Sequencing was performed with immunoSEQ multiplex PCR; in TCRdb, only in-frame clones are kept and a portion is missing. This sample has some 30,000 clones, with approximately 90% found just once. A remark on this clone: Its antigen is undetermined.

Deletions cut 4 bases from V and 8 bases from J, with 17 bases between. The CDR3 is 14 residues long. The germline V gene has CDR1 LNHDA and CDR2 SQIVND (reference sequence). The chain combines TRBV19 with TRBJ1-2; the D gene is possibly TRBD1 (6 bases). This sample comprised PBMCs, obtained 100 days after allogeneic stem cell transplant. The sequence was obtained from a female patient aged 50-60 years who had an allogeneic stem cell transplant from a related donor, so the T cells may come from the graft donor. Some clones in this sample may be carry-over from other donors' samples. CDR3 DNA: TGTGCCAGTAGTACCCCCGGGACAACGTCGGGCTACACCTTC. Translated: CASSTPGTTSGYTF.